Reported below is one T cell receptor beta chain. The antigen it binds to is not known. Base qualities are not recorded, but no much larger clone differs from it by a single base. The sample is drawn from a study of graft-versus-host responses after intestinal transplantation (dated by TCRdb to the early 2020s). Study-level background: The transplants that recipients received were multivisceral, liver-intestinal, or isolated intestinal. A peak of at least 4% donor T cells among recipient peripheral blood mononuclear cells was the definition used for donor T cell macrochimerism. Rather than being sequenced by the commercial service, samples from three later patients were sequenced in-house on an Illumina MiSeq and processed with MiXCR. The cohort enrolled 20 to 30 intestinal transplant recipients including one retransplant, and a few patients lacking pretransplant specimens were excluded. To identify alloreactive clones, pre-transplant mixed lymphocyte reaction products were sequenced and then compared with unstimulated pre-transplant donor and recipient T cells. Every recipient was given anti-thymocyte globulin induction, followed by around three years of maintenance tacrolimus and steroids. After intestinal transplantation, graft-versus-host and host-versus-graft alloreactive T cell clones were followed in the graft, circulation and bone marrow using bulk TCR-beta CDR3 sequencing. Study-wide conclusions, independent of this receptor: The relatively low number and heterogeneity of intestinal transplant patients limited the conclusions. GvH clones were detected in recipient bone marrow, and some appeared earlier in ileal mucosa or blood, consistent with an intestinal mucosal origin. In the allografts of patients with donor T cell macrochimerism, GvH to HvG T cell clonal ratios were high. Peak levels of circulating GvH clones were associated with declines in HvG clones early after transplant.

Interpreted using the paper, the time point label stands for: cells obtained before transplantation from donor or recipient. CD3+CD4+ and CD3+CD8+ populations were FACS-sorted from unstimulated pre-transplant donor and recipient cells taken from spleen or lymph nodes. The library was obtained by the immunoSEQ multiplex PCR assay. For most patients, genomic DNA was isolated with the Qiagen DNeasy Blood and Tissue Kit and sent frozen to Adaptive Biotechnologies for TCR sequencing. High-throughput TCR-beta CDR3 sequencing of genomic DNA from most patients was performed by Adaptive Biotechnologies. The paper's processing steps were these. Adaptive's ImmunoSEQ software supplied the TCR sequencing data for 18 patients, while MiXCR and VDJtools were used to process a few other patients. CD4 versus CD8 sorting errors were corrected by removing sequences found in both subsets at a frequency ratio below 5:1. CDR3 nucleotide sequences shared by donor and recipient were removed because the origin of these sequences could not be assigned. At least 2-fold expansion over unstimulated cells and a minimum CFSE-low frequency of 0.002% (template counts) or 0.001% (read counts) were required for clones to be classified as alloreactive. Clones detected in sequenced pre-transplant spleen, lymph node, or MLR CFSE-low populations of the donor or recipient were defined as mappable. Cumulative frequency of alloreactive clones was calculated as a percentage of all sequences weighted by copy number. The clones in this table, taken by TCRdb from immuneACCESS, are in-frame only. Not every clone is retained; where verified, under half of the shortfall comes from an unresolved V gene, and the cause of the rest is unknown. D and trimming were read from the DNA, whereas the V and J calls and clone size are those reported in that table. This sample lists more than 85,000 clones; 90% to 95% were detected once. Roughly 2% of the sample is held by the ten biggest clonotypes.

This receptor was taken from a human donor who received an intestinal transplant. Sample: unstimulated CD8+ T cells sorted from spleen or lymph node cells, taken before intestinal transplant.

The DNA is TGTGCTAGTACAAACGGAGGGTATGAGCAGTTCTTC. It encodes CASTNGGYEQFF. This receptor chain uses TRBV12-5 and TRBJ2-1, and possibly TRBD2, on 6 matching bases. V drops 8 bases and J drops 8 bases, leaving 13 bases in between. Sequences LGHNT (CDR1) and FRNRAP (CDR2) are obtained from the germline V gene. Including cysteine and phenylalanine, the CDR3 has 12 amino acids. This entry keeps only the CDR3 DNA: 36 bases, framed from base 1.